Listed here are 27 T cell receptor beta chains from one sample, sequenced in a study of cytomegalovirus exposure and HLA in healthy donors. PCR primers comprised 60 Vbeta and 13 Jbeta primers. Sequenced by immunoSEQ multiplex PCR; TCRdb stores in-frame clones only, minus some. The record lists approximately 120,000 clones, of which the ten most abundant hold roughly 2.5%. The sequenced material came from PBMCs. These TCRs come from a man aged 25 to 40 in good health and CMV-seronegative.

The V gene is TRBV6-1, the J gene TRBJ2-7, with unresolved D. The V gene's germline CDR1 is MNHNS and CDR2 SASEGT. Trimming pared 0 bases from V and 2 bases from J, leaving 11 bases between. The CDR3 loop spans 15 amino acids. In DNA, the CDR3 is TGTGCCAGCAGTGAAGCGCTAGGCGGAACCTACGAGCAGTACTTC. Residues: CASSEALGGTYEQYF.

The chain combines TRBV6-4 with TRBJ1-3, with D maybe TRBD1 (6 bases). The CDR3 totals 19 residues. The germline CDR1 and CDR2 sequences are MRHNA and SNTAGT. The V and J ends lost 6 bases and 2 bases respectively, with 26 bases between them. The CDR3 spells CASRGRNFRDKKTGNTIYF. In DNA, the CDR3 is TGTGCCAGCAGGGGGCGAAATTTCCGGGACAAAAAAACTGGAAACACCATATATTTT.

The V gene is TRBV27, the J gene TRBJ2-1; TRBD2 aligns across 7 bases. Germline assignment: CDR1 MNHEY and CDR2 SMNVEV (reference sequence). J gave up 0 bases and V 6 bases, and 5 bases lay outside the gene matches. The CDR3 loop spans 15 amino acids. Here the CDR3 reads CASRDGRSSYNEQFF. Here the CDR3 DNA reads TGTGCCAGCAGGGACGGGAGGAGCTCCTACAATGAGCAGTTCTTC.

This chain links TRBV5-5 with TRBJ1-1; a weak D match, TRBD1 (6 bases). This CDR3 has 16 amino acids. The V and J ends lost 7 bases and 4 bases respectively, with 23 bases between them. The germline CDR1 and CDR2 sequences are SGHKS and YYEKEE (reference sequence). The CDR3: CASFLGQGRRGTEAFF. The CDR3 region has the DNA TGTGCCAGCTTCTTGGGGCAGGGGCGAAGGGGCACTGAAGCTTTCTTT.

The chain joins TRBV5-1 to TRBJ1-2, with 9 bases lining up with TRBD1. The CDR3 loop spans 14 amino acids. In germline, CDR1 is SGHRS, CDR2 YFSETQ. Trimming removed 4 bases from V and 7 bases from J; junction bases left unmatched: 8. The CDR3 DNA reads as TGCGCCAGCAGCCTGGGACAGGGAATAGGTGGCTACACCTTC. Translating it yields CASSLGQGIGGYTF. The variable domain in full, with the rest retrieved from reference TRBV5-1 and TRBJ1-2, is KAGVTQTPRYLIKTRGQQVTLSCSPISGHRSVSWYQQTPGQGLQFLFEYFSETQRNKGNFPGRFSGRQFSNSRSEMNVSTLELGDSALYLCASSLGQGIGGYTFGSGTRLTVV.

The CDR3 spells CASSSSTVQPQHF. DNA of the CDR3: TGTGCCAGCAGTTCCTCGACAGTACAGCCCCAGCATTTT. J is TRBJ1-5 and V is TRBV27; a possible D gene is TRBD1 (5 bases). From germline, CDR1 is MNHEY and CDR2 SMNVEV (reference sequence). This CDR3 contains 13 residues. Between the trimmed V and J ends, which lost 4 bases and 7 bases, there was a span of 11 bases.

J is TRBJ2-5 and V is TRBV6-5, with TRBD2 matching over 7 bases. Gene TRBJ2-7 matches the end of the DNA better, so the J call may be wrong. Germline V gives CDR1 MNHEY, CDR2 SVGAGI. This CDR3 spans 13 amino acids. This CDR3 reads CASSTSASYEQYF. In DNA, the CDR3 is TGTGCCAGCAGTACTAGCGCCTCCTACGAGCAGTACTTC.

The gene calls are TRBV4-1 and TRBJ2-1, with TRBD2 matching over 14 bases. J was trimmed by 8 bases and V by 4 bases; bases with no gene match: 10. Germline V gene lookup returns CDR1 MGHRA and CDR2 YSYEKL. This CDR3 has 17 residues. The CDR3 coding sequence is TGCGCCAGCAGCCCAAGACTAGCGGGGGGGCCGGGGGATGAGCAGTTCTTC. It is translated as CASSPRLAGGPGDEQFF.

The J gene is TRBJ1-5, the V gene TRBV15; D not resolved. This CDR3 contains 15 residues. Germline V gives CDR1 LNHNV, CDR2 YYDKDF (reference sequence). Trimming pared 1 base from V and 6 bases from J, leaving 13 bases between. The CDR3 is CATSRVRGLGQPQHF. The CDR3 region has the DNA TGTGCCACCAGCAGAGTTCGCGGGTTAGGTCAGCCCCAGCATTTT.

The rearrangement uses TRBV30 and TRBJ2-3; 7 bases match TRBD2. CDR1 and CDR2 (germline): GTSNPN, SVGIG (reference sequence). The trim removed 4 bases at V and 14 bases at J, leaving 9 bases unmatched. This CDR3 contains 11 residues. CDR3 nucleotide sequence: TGTGCCTGGACACCGGGAACTAGCGTGTATTTT. Translating gives CAWTPGTSVYF.

The rearrangement uses TRBV27 and TRBJ2-7, with a weak D call TRBD1 (5 bases). The CDR3 has 14 amino acids. V lost 2 bases and J 1 base, leaving 9 bases between the germline ends. CDR1 is MNHEY and CDR2 is SMNVEV in the germline V gene (reference sequence). This CDR3 reads CASSLNRNSYEQYF. As DNA, the CDR3 is TGTGCCAGCAGTTTAAACAGGAATTCCTACGAGCAGTACTTC.

This chain links TRBV5-1 with TRBJ2-1; TRBD2 agrees at 16 bases. Trimming at V came to 0 bases and at J to 1 base, leaving 7 bases not matched to a gene. CDR1 SGHRS and CDR2 YFSETQ come from the germline V gene. CDR3 length: 20 amino acids. The CDR3 DNA reads TGCGCCAGCAGCTTGGGCTGGGGACTAGCGGGAGGGCGGTCCTACAATGAGCAGTTCTTC. It specifies CASSLGWGLAGGRSYNEQFF.

The genes are TRBV18 and TRBJ1-1; D gene unclear. There are 14 residues in the CDR3. Looked up from germline, CDR1 is KGHSH and CDR2 is LQKENI. The V end was cut by 1 base, the J end by 1 base, with 7 bases between. CDR3 in DNA: TGTGCCAGCTCACCACTGAGATCGAACACTGAAGCTTTCTTT. Translated, it gives CASSPLRSNTEAFF.

The V call is TRBV5-1, the J call TRBJ2-2, with TRBD2 matching 11 bases. This CDR3 is built from 16 residues. J was trimmed by 4 bases and V by 2 bases; bases with no gene match: 4. CDR1 is SGHRS, CDR2 YFSETQ, per germline. CDR3 in amino acids: CASSLLAGEATGELFF. DNA for the CDR3: TGCGCCAGCAGCTTACTAGCGGGAGAGGCCACCGGGGAGCTGTTTTTT. Together with reference TRBV5-1 and TRBJ2-2, the CDR3 gives the full variable domain: KAGVTQTPRYLIKTRGQQVTLSCSPISGHRSVSWYQQTPGQGLQFLFEYFSETQRNKGNFPGRFSGRQFSNSRSEMNVSTLELGDSALYLCASSLLAGEATGELFFGEGSRLTVL.

The chain joins TRBV14 to TRBJ1-4; D is ambiguous. V was shortened by 0 bases and J by 6 bases, with 8 bases between the two germline ends. Germline V CDR1 and CDR2: SGHDN, FVKESK. The CDR3 totals 14 residues. CDR3 DNA sequence: TGTGCCAGCAGCCAAGATCTGGCAGATGAAAAACTGTTTTTT. Translation gives CASSQDLADEKLFF.

This rearrangement joins TRBV30 to TRBJ1-1; D gene unclear. The germline V gene encodes CDR1 GTSNPN and CDR2 SVGIG (reference sequence). The V end lost 3 bases, the J end lost 1 base, and 9 bases lay between the germline ends. This CDR3 is 13 amino acids long. CDR3 nucleotide sequence: TGTGCCTGGAGCGAAACAAGGAACACTGAAGCTTTCTTT. This codes for CAWSETRNTEAFF.

Here the CDR3 DNA reads TGTGCCAGCACCCGACAGGGGGCAGCGCTGGAGACCCAGTACTTC. Translating it yields CASTRQGAALETQYF. The gene calls are TRBV6-6 and TRBJ2-5; 10 bases are a match to TRBD1. There are 15 residues in the CDR3. The V gene's germline CDR1 is MNHNY and CDR2 SVGAGI (reference sequence). J lost 5 bases, V lost 7 bases, and 10 bases had no gene match.

This chain connects TRBV13 to TRBJ2-3, with 11 positions matching TRBD2. V dropped 3 bases and J dropped 3; count of bases not matched to a gene: 8. There are 17 residues in the CDR3. CDR1 and CDR2 (germline): PRHDT, FYEKMQ (reference sequence). CDR3 DNA: TGTGCCAGCAGCTTCTCCGGACTAGCGGGCGTGACAGATACGCAGTATTTT. Residues: CASSFSGLAGVTDTQYF.

The DNA of the CDR3 is TGTGCCAGCAGTGAATACGTGGGAGGGCCAGAGACCCAGTACTTC. Its translation: CASSEYVGGPETQYF. The chain links TRBV6-1 to TRBJ2-5; TRBD2 agrees at 7 bases. The germline V gene encodes CDR1 MNHNS and CDR2 SASEGT. V shed 2 bases and J 4 bases; nucleotides not matched to a gene: 7. The CDR3 spans 15 residues.

The J gene is TRBJ2-3, the V gene TRBV7-9; unclear D gene. This CDR3 has 15 residues. V gave up 2 bases and J gave up 2 bases, with 11 bases separating them. Germline lookup yields CDR1 SEHNR and CDR2 FQNEAQ (reference sequence). CDR3 sequence: CASSLFDISTDTQYF. DNA for the CDR3: TGTGCCAGCAGCTTATTCGACATTTCCACAGATACGCAGTATTTT.

This rearrangement joins TRBV27 to TRBJ2-1, with D possibly being TRBD2 (5 bases). The CDR3 has 13 amino acids. Germline CDR1 is MNHEY and CDR2 is SMNVEV (reference sequence). V was clipped by 3 bases and J by 9 bases, with 12 bases between them. DNA of the CDR3: TGTGCCAGCAGTTTCTCACCGGGGTTTGAGCAGTTCTTC. Translated, it gives CASSFSPGFEQFF.

This chain uses TRBV2 with TRBJ1-1, with TRBD1 identical over 7 bases. The germline gives CDR1 SNHLY, CDR2 FYNNEI. After removal of 2 bases from V and 0 bases from J, the junction contained 6 bases not matched to a gene. This CDR3 contains 16 residues. The CDR3 protein is CASSETRDRMNTEAFF. CDR3 DNA: TGTGCCAGCAGTGAAACCCGGGACAGAATGAACACTGAAGCTTTCTTT.

As concerns this clone: The identical CDR3 is also encoded by other nucleotide sequences in the sample. The chain employs TRBV7-2 and TRBJ2-7, with TRBD2 identical over 8 bases. CDR3 length: 14 amino acids. Unmatched junction bases numbered 7, after V lost 5 bases and J lost 4 bases. Germline-derived CDR1 and CDR2 are SGHTA and FQGNSA. CDR3: CASSLGLAAYEQYF. DNA of the CDR3: TGTGCCAGCAGCCTCGGACTAGCTGCTTACGAGCAGTACTTC.

The chain is built from TRBV7-9 and TRBJ2-7; TRBD2 aligns across 13 bases. The V gene end was trimmed by 1 base and the J gene end by 2 bases; junction bases not matched to a gene: 5. This CDR3 contains 17 residues. CDR1 is SEHNR and CDR2 is FQNEAQ in the germline V gene (reference sequence). CDR3 residues: CASSLESGTSGTYEQYF. The CDR3 nucleotides read TGTGCCAGCAGCTTAGAATCCGGGACTAGCGGGACCTACGAGCAGTACTTC.

The chain employs TRBV4-3 and TRBJ2-7, with a possible D match to TRBD1 (5 bases). V gave up 0 bases and J gave up 1 base, with 10 bases separating them. From germline, CDR1 is LGHNA and CDR2 YSLEER. CDR3 size: 15 residues. CDR3 region: CASSQDRGFSYEQYF. The DNA of the CDR3 is TGCGCCAGCAGCCAAGATAGGGGCTTTTCCTACGAGCAGTACTTC.

V usage is TRBV29-1 and J usage is TRBJ2-5, with 10 bases lining up with TRBD2. The J call may not be correct, given that the DNA end is closer to TRBJ2-7. Germline lookup yields CDR1 SQVTM and CDR2 ANQGSEA. The CDR3 runs to 15 residues. The CDR3 coding sequence is TGCAGCGTTTCAGCCGGACTAGCGGCAACCTACGAGCAGTACTTC. This gives the protein CSVSAGLAATYEQYF.

V usage is TRBV6-1 and J usage is TRBJ1-5; D unresolved. The CDR3 loop spans 15 amino acids. Germline V gene lookup returns CDR1 MNHNS and CDR2 SASEGT. V lost 3 bases and J lost 4, with 13 bases in between. CDR3 bases: TGTGCCAGCAGTGATTTCTGGTCGCTAAATCAGCCCCAGCATTTT. This encodes CASSDFWSLNQPQHF.